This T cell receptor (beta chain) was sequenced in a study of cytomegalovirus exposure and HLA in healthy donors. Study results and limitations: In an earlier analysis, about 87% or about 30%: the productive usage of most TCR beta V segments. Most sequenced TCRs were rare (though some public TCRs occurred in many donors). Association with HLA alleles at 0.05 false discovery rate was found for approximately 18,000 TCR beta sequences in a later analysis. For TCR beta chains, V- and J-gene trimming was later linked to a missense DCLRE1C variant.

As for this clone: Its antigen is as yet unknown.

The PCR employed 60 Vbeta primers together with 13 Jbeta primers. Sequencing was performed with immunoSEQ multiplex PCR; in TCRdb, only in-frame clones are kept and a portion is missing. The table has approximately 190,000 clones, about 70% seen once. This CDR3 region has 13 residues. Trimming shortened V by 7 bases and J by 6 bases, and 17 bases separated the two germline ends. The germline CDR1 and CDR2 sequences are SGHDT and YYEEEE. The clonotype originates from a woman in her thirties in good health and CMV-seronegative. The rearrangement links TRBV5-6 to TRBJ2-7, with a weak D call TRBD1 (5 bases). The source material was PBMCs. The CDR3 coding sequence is TGTGCCAGCTCCGACAGAGCCAACCTCGAGCAGTACTTC. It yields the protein CASSDRANLEQYF.